This T cell receptor beta chain is drawn from a study of blood T cell repertoires in COVID-19. Study overall: Acute and convalescent COVID-19 specimens originated in the United States, Italy and Spain.

Individuals drawn from 20 to 25 US areas were roughly 18 to 95 years old. Cohort placement rested on clinical history that participants reported themselves. Per the study methods: Amplified reference gene primers provided the basis for estimating nucleated cell counts. TCRdb's table, derived via immunoSEQ multiplex PCR, lists solely in-frame clones and lacks some. V, J and clone size derive from that table, while D and trimming were established from the DNA sequence. The sample holds some 200,000 clones, about 79% seen once. V trimming: 3 bases; J trimming: 3 bases; junction bases outside the gene matches: 4. The CDR3 spans 15 residues. Looked up from germline, CDR1 is LNHDA and CDR2 is SQIVND (reference sequence).

This TCR was recovered from a middle-aged woman with acute COVID-19. What was sequenced was PBMCs or T cells enriched from blood (not recorded which). The chain joins TRBV19 to TRBJ2-2; 7 bases align to TRBD2. CDR3 sequence reads: CASSIMGGDTGELFF. The CDR3, as DNA: TGTGCCAGTAGTATCATGGGAGGGGACACCGGGGAGCTGTTTTTT.